These 22 T cell receptor beta chains originate from one sample sequenced in a study of immune aging and cytomegalovirus after organ transplant. Time point specified: five sample-tagged time points from pre-transplant (day -1) to day 368 post-transplant, pooled. BD Rhapsody targeted mRNA and AbSeq chemistry was used for microwell cell capture and library preparation. TCRdb independently ran MiXCR on the single-cell sequencing reads; one entry per CDR3 protein. The sample records about 21,000 distinct CDR3 sequences, about a third being singletons. These TCRs are of unknown antigen specificity. The sequenced sample was CMV peptide-activated CD4+ and CD8+ T cells sorted from blood, obtained at five time points, pooled. This sample's subset: sorted CD8+CD137+ and CD4+CD154+ T cells after about 13 h CMV IE-1 peptide stimulation. These TCRs come from a female donor who had a heart transplant and CMV viremia.

This clonotype has at least ten counts. V and J are TRBV11-2 and TRBJ1-2; perhaps TRBD1 as D (6 bases). V was shortened by 3 bases and J by 4 bases, with 15 bases between the two germline ends. The CDR3 contains 15 residues. Germline V CDR1 and CDR2: SGHAT, FQNNGV. CDR3 loop: CASSLDLTGLYGYTF. CDR3 nucleotide sequence: TGTGCCAGCAGCTTGGATCTTACAGGGCTCTATGGCTACACCTTC. The whole variable domain, remainder taken from reference TRBV11-2 and TRBJ1-2, is EAGVAQSPRYKIIEKRQSVAFWCNPISGHATLYWYQQILGQGPKLLIQFQNNGVVDDSQLPKDRFSAERLKGVDSTLKIQPAKLEDSAVYLCASSLDLTGLYGYTFGSGTRLTVV.

CDR3 sequence: CATSDTRDSHNEQFF. In DNA form, the CDR3 reads TGTGCCACCAGTGACACACGGGACAGCCACAATGAGCAGTTCTTC. This chain connects TRBV24-1 to TRBJ2-1; 7 bases are a match to TRBD1. The CDR3 has 15 amino acids. Germline V lookup: CDR1 KGHDR, CDR2 SFDVKD. V lost 4 bases to trimming and J lost 5 bases; unmatched junction nucleotides: 7.

This chain uses TRBV4-2 with TRBJ2-7, with a weak D call TRBD1 (5 bases). Per the germline V gene, CDR1 is LGHNA and CDR2 is YNFKEQ. V shed 0 bases and J shed 1 base, with 7 bases lying between them. The CDR3 length is 14 residues. The chain's CDR3 is CASSQDTGSYEQYF. The CDR3 DNA sequence: TGTGCCAGCAGCCAAGACACAGGATCCTACGAGCAGTACTTC.

This clonotype was seen many times. J is TRBJ1-1 and V is TRBV10-3, with D unclear. The V gene's germline CDR1 is ENHRY and CDR2 SYGVKD. The ends were cut back, 3 bases at V and 11 bases at J, with 10 bases in the middle. The length of the CDR3 is 11 residues. This chain's CDR3 is CAISERSGAFF. Written as DNA, the CDR3 is TGTGCCATCAGTGAAAGGTCCGGGGCTTTCTTT.

This clonotype was seen at least ten times. The gene calls are TRBV24-1 and TRBJ2-1; TRBD2 agrees at 13 bases. V trimming: 1 base; J trimming: 4 bases; junction bases outside the gene matches: 12. The germline CDR1 and CDR2 sequences are KGHDR and SFDVKD. CDR3 size: 20 residues. The CDR3 DNA is TGTGCCACCAGTGATTTCGGGACTAGCGGGATCTCCGGCGCGTACAATGAGCAGTTCTTC. It is translated as CATSDFGTSGISGAYNEQFF.

The chain uses TRBV12-3 or TRBV12-4 and TRBJ2-4; 7 nucleotides agree with TRBD1. CDR3 length: 12 amino acids. V gave up 3 bases and J gave up 8 bases; unmatched junction bases: 1. CDR3 in DNA: TGTGCCAGCAGTTTTACAGGGGACATTCAGTACTTC. Protein sequence: CASSFTGDIQYF.

On this clonotype: Compared with germline, one end of the junction differs, possibly owing to a read error. Here the CDR3 reads CAWGVRRGRLNERFF. CDR3 sequence (DNA): TGTGCCTGGGGTGTACGAAGGGGGCGCCTCAATGAGCGGTTCTTC. This chain joins TRBV30 and TRBJ2-1, with 7 nucleotides matching TRBD1. The CDR3 is 15 amino acids. Germline V gene data show CDR1 as GTSNPN and CDR2 as SVGIG (reference sequence).

This chain joins TRBV14 and TRBJ1-6; perhaps TRBD1 as D (5 bases). The V gene's germline CDR1 is SGHDN and CDR2 FVKESK. V gave up 4 bases and J gave up 10 bases, with 14 bases separating them. The CDR3 runs to 14 residues. CDR3 sequence reads: CASSRAGIGSPLHF. The CDR3 nucleotides are TGTGCCAGCAGCCGCGCAGGGATAGGGTCACCCCTCCACTTT. Full variable domain (remainder filled in from reference TRBV14 and TRBJ1-6): EAGVTQFPSHSVIEKGQTVTLRCDPISGHDNLYWYRRVMGKEIKFLLHFVKESKQDESGMPNNRFLAERTGGTYSTLKVQPAELEDSGVYFCASSRAGIGSPLHFGNGTRLTVT.

By share, this clonotype ranks as medium-sized (0.01 to 0.1%). The chain links TRBV7-9 to TRBJ2-7, with D hard to call. V dropped 5 bases and J dropped 0 bases, with 8 bases sitting between them. The germline V gene encodes CDR1 SEHNR and CDR2 FQNEAQ (reference sequence). There are 13 residues in the CDR3. The CDR3 sequence: CASSIESSYEQYF. The CDR3 DNA reads as TGTGCCAGCAGCATCGAGAGCTCCTACGAGCAGTACTTC. Full variable domain (outside the CDR3, taken from reference TRBV7-9 and TRBJ2-7): DTGVSQNPRHKITKRGQNVTFRCDPISEHNRLYWYRQTLGQGPEFLTYFQNEAQLEKSRLLSDRFSAERPKGSFSTLEIQRTEQGDSAMYLCASSIESSYEQYFGPGTRLTVT.

This chain links TRBV18 with TRBJ1-2; D is undetermined. The germline gives CDR1 KGHSH, CDR2 LQKENI. This CDR3 contains 12 residues. The V gene lost 6 bases and the J gene lost 1 base, with 6 bases spanning the gap. The CDR3 nucleotides are TGTGCCAGCTCGCGCCATAACTATGGCTACACCTTC. Amino acids: CASSRHNYGYTF.

This clonotype was seen at least ten times. V gene TRBV24-1 combines with J gene TRBJ2-7; 9 bases line up with TRBD1. The length of the CDR3 is 14 residues. Looked up from germline, CDR1 is KGHDR and CDR2 is SFDVKD. J lost 3 bases, V lost 3 bases, and 2 bases had no gene match. CDR3 sequence (DNA): TGTGCCACCAGTGATAGGGGACAGGGCTACGAGCAGTACTTC. It translates to CATSDRGQGYEQYF.

This chain links TRBV19 with TRBJ1-1, with TRBD1 identical over 8 bases. Germline V CDR1 and CDR2: LNHDA, SQIVND (reference sequence). The CDR3 sequence is 15 residues long. V was pared by 7 bases and J by 3 bases, with 10 bases of the junction left unmatched. CDR3 coding DNA: TGTGCCAGTAAAGAAGACAGGGGCGGGTACACTGAAGCTTTCTTT. Amino acid sequence: CASKEDRGGYTEAFF.

This clonotype was counted ten times or more. This chain links TRBV6-4 with TRBJ2-1; D remains unclear. Looked up from germline, CDR1 is MRHNA and CDR2 is SNTAGT. Trimming cost V 6 bases and J 0 bases, with 12 bases left between them. This CDR3 spans 15 amino acids. CDR3 loop: CASSATLSSYNEQFF. CDR3 sequence (DNA): TGTGCCAGCAGCGCCACTCTCAGCTCCTACAATGAGCAGTTCTTC.

This clonotype showed up many times. The V gene is TRBV1, the J gene TRBJ1-6; the table's D call, TRBD1, has no DNA check behind it. TRBV1 is flagged as a pseudogene. The CDR3 is 19 amino acids. The CDR3 loop is CTSSQDRGGVFLYNSPLHF. In nucleotides, the CDR3 is TGCACCAGCAGCCAAGATCGGGGCGGAGTATTCCTGTATAATTCACCCCTCCACTTT.

This clonotype was counted only a few times. V usage is TRBV30 and J usage is TRBJ2-7; D is tentatively TRBD1 or TRBD2 (5 bases each). CDR1 and CDR2 from the germline V gene are GTSNPN and SVGIG (reference sequence). Trimming stripped 4 bases from V and 0 bases from J, with 13 bases between. The CDR3 sequence is 14 residues long. The CDR3 region is CAWKGTGLSYEQYF. As DNA, the CDR3 is TGTGCCTGGAAGGGCACAGGACTCTCCTACGAGCAGTACTTC.

This clonotype was counted between two and nine times. This sequence joins TRBV18 and TRBJ2-7; TRBD2 matches at 8 bases. Germline-derived CDR1 and CDR2 are KGHSH and LQKENI. This CDR3 has 14 residues. V trimming: 4 bases; J trimming: 3 bases; junction bases outside the gene matches: 5. As DNA, the CDR3 is TGTGCCAGCTCACTTGGGACTAGAGTCTACGAGCAGTACTTC. It codes for CASSLGTRVYEQYF. The whole variable domain, filled in from reference TRBV18 and TRBJ2-7, reads NAGVMQNPRHLVRRRGQEARLRCSPMKGHSHVYWYRQLPEEGLKFMVYLQKENIIDESGMPKERFSAEFPKEGPSILRIQQVVRGDSAAYFCASSLGTRVYEQYFGPGTRLTVT.

This clonotype was recorded many times. It may be a read error: a sequence one base away is much more abundant. The DNA for the CDR3 is TGTGCCAGCAGTCCTCGCAGGGTAGAGGGCGAGCAGTACTTC. Its translation is CASSPRRVEGEQYF. The V gene is TRBV27, the J gene TRBJ2-7, with D perhaps TRBD1 or TRBD2 (5 bases each). The CDR3 is 14 residues long. V gave up 5 bases and J gave up 6 bases, with 17 bases separating them. In germline, CDR1 is MNHEY, CDR2 SMNVEV (reference sequence).

Concerning this clonotype: Here the CDR3 omits its conserved ending phenylalanine or tryptophan, so a read error is the likely source. Because the CDR3's place on the DNA is in doubt, the DNA is left out and the CDR3 is given as listed by TCRdb. The V and J genes are TRBV6-1 and TRBJ2-2. Germline CDR1 and CDR2: MNHNS and SASEGT. The CDR3 has 11 residues if both end residues are counted. The CDR3 spells CASRITGELPL.

The CDR3 reads CASTLDPSGYNEQFF. CDR3 sequence (DNA): TGTGCCAGCACCCTGGACCCTAGCGGTTACAATGAGCAGTTCTTC. V gene TRBV7-2 combines with J gene TRBJ2-1; TRBD2 agrees at 7 bases. CDR1 SGHTA and CDR2 FQGNSA come from the germline V gene. The CDR3 loop spans 15 amino acids. Unmatched junction bases numbered 10, after V lost 7 bases and J lost 4 bases.

The chain links TRBV12-3 or TRBV12-4 to TRBJ2-5; TRBD1 might be the D (6 bases). The CDR3 loop spans 13 amino acids. Trimming removed 10 bases from V and 1 base from J, with 13 bases in between. The CDR3 loop is CATSRTAQETQYF. The CDR3 coding sequence is TGTGCCACCTCGAGGACAGCCCAAGAGACCCAGTACTTC.

The chain links TRBV5-1 to TRBJ2-2; tentatively, D is TRBD1 (6 bases). The length of the CDR3 is 16 residues. V was shortened by 0 bases and J by 5 bases, with 14 bases between the two germline ends. Germline V gene data show CDR1 as SGHRS and CDR2 as YFSETQ. The CDR3 spells CASSLAQGKGTGELFF. CDR3 DNA: TGCGCCAGCAGCTTGGCCCAGGGGAAGGGGACCGGGGAGCTGTTTTTT.

The chain employs TRBV12-3 or TRBV12-4 and TRBJ2-1; D gene ambiguous. The CDR3 covers 12 residues. V dropped 6 bases and J dropped 7 bases, with 10 bases sitting between them. This CDR3 reads CASSQIGNEQFF. CDR3 coding DNA: TGTGCCAGCAGCCAGATTGGGAATGAGCAGTTCTTC.